The present T cell receptor beta chain was sequenced within a study of blood T cell repertoires in COVID-19. Study in general: The United States, Italy and Spain provided the acute and convalescent COVID-19 samples. Sample material is recorded as cDNA or gDNA derived from T cells, B-cell-depleted T cells, or PBMCs.

As originally analysed: Reference gene primer amplification gave estimated nucleated cell counts. Data came from immunoSEQ multiplex PCR; TCRdb stores just in-frame clones and leaves some out. D and trimming come from the DNA, and the V and J calls and clone size come from that table. Altogether approximately 200,000 clones are present, roughly 85% being singletons, with the ten largest covering over 2.5%. Per germline, CDR1 SGHDT and CDR2 YYEEEE. There are 17 residues in the CDR3. V was trimmed by 6 bases and J by 7 bases, leaving 25 bases between them. The receptor comes from a man aged 60 to 75 with acute or convalescent COVID-19. Sequencing used peripheral blood. The V call is TRBV5-6, the J call TRBJ2-2; D may be TRBD1 (6 bases). CDR3 sequence reads: CASTRSRRAGVSGELFF. The CDR3, as DNA: TGTGCCAGCACCCGAAGTCGGCGGGCAGGGGTGAGCGGGGAGCTGTTTTTT.